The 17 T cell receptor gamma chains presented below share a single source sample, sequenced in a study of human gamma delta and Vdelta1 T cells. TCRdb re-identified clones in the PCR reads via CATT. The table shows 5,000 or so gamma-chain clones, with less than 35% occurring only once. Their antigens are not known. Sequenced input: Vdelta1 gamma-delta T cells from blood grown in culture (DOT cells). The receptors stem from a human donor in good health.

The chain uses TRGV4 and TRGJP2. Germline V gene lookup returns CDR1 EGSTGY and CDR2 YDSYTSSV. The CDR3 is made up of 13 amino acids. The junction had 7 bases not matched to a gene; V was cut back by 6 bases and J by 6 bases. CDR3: CATWRSGDWIKTF. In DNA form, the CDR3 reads TGTGCCACCTGGCGGAGTGGTGATTGGATCAAGACGTTT.

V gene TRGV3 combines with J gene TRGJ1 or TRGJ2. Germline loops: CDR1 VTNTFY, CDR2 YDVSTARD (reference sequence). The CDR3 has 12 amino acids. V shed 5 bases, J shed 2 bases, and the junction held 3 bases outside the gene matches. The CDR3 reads CATWVHYYKKLF. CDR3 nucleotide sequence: TGTGCCACCTGGGTCCATTATTATAAGAAACTCTTT.

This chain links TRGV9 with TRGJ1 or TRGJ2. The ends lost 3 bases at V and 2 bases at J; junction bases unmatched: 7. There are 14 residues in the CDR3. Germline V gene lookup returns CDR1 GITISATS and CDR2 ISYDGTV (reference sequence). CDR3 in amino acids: CALWESGDYYKKLF. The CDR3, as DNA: TGTGCCTTGTGGGAGAGCGGGGATTATTATAAGAAACTCTTT.

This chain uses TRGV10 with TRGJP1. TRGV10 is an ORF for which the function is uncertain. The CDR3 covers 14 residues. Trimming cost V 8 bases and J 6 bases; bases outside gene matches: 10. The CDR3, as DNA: TGTGCTGCGTGGGATTACCCCGCTGGTTGGTTCAAGATATTT. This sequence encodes CAAWDYPAGWFKIF.

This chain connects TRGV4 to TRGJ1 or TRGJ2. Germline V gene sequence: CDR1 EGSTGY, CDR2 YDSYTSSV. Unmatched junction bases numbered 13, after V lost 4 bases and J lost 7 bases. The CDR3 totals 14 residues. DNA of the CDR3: TGTGCCACCTGGGACGGCGGGCCGCGGTATAAGAAACTCTTT. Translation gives CATWDGGPRYKKLF.

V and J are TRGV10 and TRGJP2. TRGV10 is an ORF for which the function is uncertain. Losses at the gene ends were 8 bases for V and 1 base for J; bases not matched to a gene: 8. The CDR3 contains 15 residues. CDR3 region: CAAWDEPSSDWIKTF. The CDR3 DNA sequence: TGTGCTGCGTGGGACGAACCTAGTAGTGATTGGATCAAGACGTTT.

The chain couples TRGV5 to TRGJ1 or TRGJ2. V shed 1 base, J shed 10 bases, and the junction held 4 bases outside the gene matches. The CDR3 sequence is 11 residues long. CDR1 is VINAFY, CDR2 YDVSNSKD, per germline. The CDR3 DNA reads TGTGCCACCTGGGACAGCTTAAAGAAACTCTTT. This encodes CATWDSLKKLF.

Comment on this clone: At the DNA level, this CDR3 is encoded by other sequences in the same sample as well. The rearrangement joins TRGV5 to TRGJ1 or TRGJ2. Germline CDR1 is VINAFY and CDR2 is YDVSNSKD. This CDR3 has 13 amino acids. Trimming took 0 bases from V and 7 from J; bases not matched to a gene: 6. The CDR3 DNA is TGTGCCACCTGGGACAGGCTAAACTATAAGAAACTCTTT. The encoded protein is CATWDRLNYKKLF.

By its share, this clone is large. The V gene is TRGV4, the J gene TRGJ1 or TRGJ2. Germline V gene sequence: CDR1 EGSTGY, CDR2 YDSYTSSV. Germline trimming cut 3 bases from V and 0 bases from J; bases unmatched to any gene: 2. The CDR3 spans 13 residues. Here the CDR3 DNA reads TGTGCCACCTGGGATTTGAATTATTATAAGAAACTCTTT. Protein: CATWDLNYYKKLF.

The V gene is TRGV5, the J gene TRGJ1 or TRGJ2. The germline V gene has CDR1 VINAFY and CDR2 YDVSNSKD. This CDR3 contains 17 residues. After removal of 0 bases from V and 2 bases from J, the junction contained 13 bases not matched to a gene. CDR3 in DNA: TGTGCCACCTGGGACAGGCCTACCCCGGGGGATTATTATAAGAAACTCTTT. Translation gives CATWDRPTPGDYYKKLF.

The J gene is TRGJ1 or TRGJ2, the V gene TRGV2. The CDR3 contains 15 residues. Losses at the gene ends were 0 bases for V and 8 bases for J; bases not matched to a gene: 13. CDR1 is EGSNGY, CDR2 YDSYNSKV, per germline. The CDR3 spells CATWDGRYEGNKKLF. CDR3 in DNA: TGTGCCACCTGGGACGGGCGGTATGAGGGAAATAAGAAACTCTTT.

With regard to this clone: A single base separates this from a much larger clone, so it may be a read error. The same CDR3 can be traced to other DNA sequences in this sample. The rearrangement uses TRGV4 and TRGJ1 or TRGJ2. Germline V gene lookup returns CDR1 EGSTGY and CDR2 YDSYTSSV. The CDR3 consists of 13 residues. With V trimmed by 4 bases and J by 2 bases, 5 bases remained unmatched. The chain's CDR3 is CATWDGYYYKKLF. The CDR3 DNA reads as TGTGCCACCTGGGACGGCTATTATTATAAGAAACTCTTT.

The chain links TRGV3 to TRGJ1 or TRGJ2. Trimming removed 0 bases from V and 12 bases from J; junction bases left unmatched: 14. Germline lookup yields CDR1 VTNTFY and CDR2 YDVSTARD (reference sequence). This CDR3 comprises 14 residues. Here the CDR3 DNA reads TGTGCCACCTGGGACAGGACCCTCACCTTTTTGAAACTCTTT. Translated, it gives CATWDRTLTFLKLF.

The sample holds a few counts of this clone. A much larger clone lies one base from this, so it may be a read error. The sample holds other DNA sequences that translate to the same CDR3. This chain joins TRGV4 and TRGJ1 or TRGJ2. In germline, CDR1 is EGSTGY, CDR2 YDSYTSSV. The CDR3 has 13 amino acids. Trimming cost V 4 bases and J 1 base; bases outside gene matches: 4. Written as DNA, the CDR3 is TGTGCCACCTGGGACGTAAATTATTATAAGAAACTCTTT. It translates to CATWDVNYYKKLF.

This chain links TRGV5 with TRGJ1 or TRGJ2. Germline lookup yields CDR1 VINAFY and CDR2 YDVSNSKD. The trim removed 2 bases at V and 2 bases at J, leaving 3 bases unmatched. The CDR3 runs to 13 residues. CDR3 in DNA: TGTGCCACCTGGGACACTGATTATTATAAGAAACTCTTT. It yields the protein CATWDTDYYKKLF.

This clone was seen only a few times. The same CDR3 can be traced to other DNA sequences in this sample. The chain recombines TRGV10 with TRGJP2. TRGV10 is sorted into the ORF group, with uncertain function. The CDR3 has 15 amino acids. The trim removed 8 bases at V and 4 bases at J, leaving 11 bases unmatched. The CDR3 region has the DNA TGTGCTGCGTGGGATTTTCCGTATAGTGATTGGATCAAGACGTTT. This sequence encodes CAAWDFPYSDWIKTF.

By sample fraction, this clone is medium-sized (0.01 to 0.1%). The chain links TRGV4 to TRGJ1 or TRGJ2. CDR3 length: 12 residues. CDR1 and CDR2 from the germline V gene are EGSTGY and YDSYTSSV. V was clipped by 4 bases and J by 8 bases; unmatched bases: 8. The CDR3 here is CATWDGPDKKLF. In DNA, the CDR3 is TGTGCCACCTGGGACGGGCCTGATAAGAAACTCTTT.